The 9 T cell receptor beta chains below were found in one sample sequenced in a study of T cells after yellow fever vaccination. TCRdb recomputed calls from the 5' RACE reads with MiXCR, one row per CDR3 protein. The table shows more than 95,000 distinct CDR3 sequences, with roughly 15% occurring only once. Sequenced material: CD8+ T cells sorted from PBMCs, taken 5 days after the yellow fever booster vaccination. The receptors were gathered from a man between 18 and 29 years old who received the YFV17D yellow fever vaccine.

Ten or more counts support this clonotype. The CDR3, as DNA: TGTGCCTGCCAGAAAGACTCTGGGGCCAACGTCCTGACTTTC. It codes for CACQKDSGANVLTF. The chain has TRBV30 and TRBJ2-6; unclear D gene. There are 14 residues in the CDR3. CDR1 is GTSNPN and CDR2 is SVGIG in the germline V gene (reference sequence). Trimming cost V 6 bases and J 0 bases, with 9 bases left between them.

The chain recombines TRBV7-3 with TRBJ2-3, with D tentatively TRBD1 (6 bases). V gave up 1 base and J gave up 2 bases, with 25 bases separating them. Germline V gene data show CDR1 as SGHTA and CDR2 as FQGTGA. The CDR3 covers 20 residues. Here the CDR3 DNA reads TGTGCCAGCAGCTTAAGGTTTGTCGTCGGCACAGGGCTCGTCACAGATACGCAGTATTTT. Amino acid sequence: CASSLRFVVGTGLVTDTQYF.

This clonotype was picked up a small number of times. The rearrangement uses TRBV7-9 and TRBJ2-7, with D unclear. The V end was cut by 4 bases, the J end by 7 bases, with 11 bases between. The V gene's germline CDR1 is SEHNR and CDR2 FQNEAQ (reference sequence). The CDR3 contains 12 residues. CDR3 DNA: TGTGCCAGCAGCTCGCCCTCCGGGGAGCAGTACGTC. Amino acids: CASSSPSGEQYV.

V usage is TRBV29-1 and J usage is TRBJ1-1; D is undetermined. V dropped 6 bases and J dropped 12 bases, with 8 bases sitting between them. This CDR3 spans 8 amino acids. Germline V gene data show CDR1 as SQVTM and CDR2 as ANQGSEA. Here the CDR3 reads CSVLGTFF. The CDR3, as DNA: TGCAGCGTCTTGGGAACTTTCTTT.

The V call is TRBV5-6, the J call TRBJ1-2; TRBD1 matches at 9 bases. This CDR3 region has 18 residues. J lost 5 bases, V lost 4 bases, and 18 bases had no gene match. Per the germline V gene, CDR1 is SGHDT and CDR2 is YYEEEE. CDR3 in DNA: TGTGCCAGCAGCCCCCTTCAACAGGGGGCGCGATTTGGTTATGGCTACACCTTC. It codes for CASSPLQQGARFGYGYTF. The whole variable domain, remainder taken from reference TRBV5-6 and TRBJ1-2, is DAGVTQSPTHLIKTRGQQVTLRCSPKSGHDTVSWYQQALGQGPQFIFQYYEEEERQRGNFPDRFSGHQFPNYSSELNVNALLLGDSALYLCASSPLQQGARFGYGYTFGSGTRLTVV.

The chain carries TRBV4-2 and TRBJ1-5; D is uncertain. Germline V gives CDR1 LGHNA, CDR2 YNFKEQ. V dropped 3 bases and J dropped 6 bases, with 15 bases sitting between them. The CDR3 consists of 15 residues. The CDR3 is CASSHDSQVFQPQHF. In nucleotides, the CDR3 is TGTGCCAGCAGCCACGATAGCCAGGTCTTTCAGCCCCAGCATTTT.

The chain couples TRBV4-3 to TRBJ2-3; TRBD2 aligns across 9 bases. This CDR3 spans 17 amino acids. Germline V lookup: CDR1 LGHNA, CDR2 YSLEER. V lost 0 bases to trimming and J lost 0 bases; unmatched junction nucleotides: 4. CDR3 residues: CASSQDLAGISTDTQYF. CDR3 nucleotide sequence: TGCGCCAGCAGCCAAGATCTAGCGGGGATTAGCACAGATACGCAGTATTTT.

The chain uses TRBV6-2 or TRBV6-3 and TRBJ2-5; D ambiguous. The V end lost 2 bases, the J end lost 7 bases, and 8 bases lay between the germline ends. CDR3 length equals 12 residues. In germline, CDR1 is MNHEY, CDR2 SVGEGT. The CDR3, as DNA: TGTGCCAGCAGTTACAGTCGAGGGACCCAGTACTTC. This encodes CASSYSRGTQYF.

This clonotype was seen a handful of times. V is TRBV5-1 and J is TRBJ2-1, with 9 bases lining up with TRBD1. Germline loops: CDR1 SGHRS, CDR2 YFSETQ. The CDR3 length is 15 residues. V lost 4 bases, J lost 4 bases, and 6 bases stayed unmatched. CDR3 nucleotide sequence: TGCGCCAGCAGCCCCGGGACAGGGACTTACAATGAGCAGTTCTTC. Residues: CASSPGTGTYNEQFF.